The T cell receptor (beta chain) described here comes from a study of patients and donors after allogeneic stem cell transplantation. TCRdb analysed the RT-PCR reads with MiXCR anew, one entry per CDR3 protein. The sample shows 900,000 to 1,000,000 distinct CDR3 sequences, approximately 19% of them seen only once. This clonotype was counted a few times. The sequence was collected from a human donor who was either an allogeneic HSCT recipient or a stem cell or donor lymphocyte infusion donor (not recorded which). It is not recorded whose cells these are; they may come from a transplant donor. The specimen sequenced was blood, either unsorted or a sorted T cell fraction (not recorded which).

The CDR3 coding sequence is TGTGCCATCAGCAGACAGGGGGCTATGAACACTGAAGCTTTCTTT. It specifies CAISRQGAMNTEAFF. The chain is built from TRBV10-3 and TRBJ1-1; 10 bases fit TRBD1. Germline trimming cut 6 bases from V and 0 bases from J; bases unmatched to any gene: 4. Germline V CDR1 and CDR2: ENHRY, SYGVKD. The CDR3 totals 15 residues.